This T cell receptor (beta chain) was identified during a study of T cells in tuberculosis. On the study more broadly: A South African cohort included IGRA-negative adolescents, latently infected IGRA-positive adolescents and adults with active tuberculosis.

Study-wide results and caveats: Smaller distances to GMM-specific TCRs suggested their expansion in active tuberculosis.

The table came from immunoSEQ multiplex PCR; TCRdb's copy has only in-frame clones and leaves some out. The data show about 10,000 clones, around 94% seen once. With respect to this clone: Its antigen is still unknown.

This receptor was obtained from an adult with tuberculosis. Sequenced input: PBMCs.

The CDR3 DNA follows: TGTGCCAGCAGCTCTAGCGGGAGCGGTTACAATGAGCAGTTCTTC. Translation gives CASSSSGSGYNEQFF. The chain links TRBV13 to TRBJ2-1; 10 bases agree with TRBD2. The CDR3 runs to 15 residues. J was trimmed by 4 bases and V by 4 bases; bases with no gene match: 4. CDR1 and CDR2 (germline): PRHDT, FYEKMQ (reference sequence).